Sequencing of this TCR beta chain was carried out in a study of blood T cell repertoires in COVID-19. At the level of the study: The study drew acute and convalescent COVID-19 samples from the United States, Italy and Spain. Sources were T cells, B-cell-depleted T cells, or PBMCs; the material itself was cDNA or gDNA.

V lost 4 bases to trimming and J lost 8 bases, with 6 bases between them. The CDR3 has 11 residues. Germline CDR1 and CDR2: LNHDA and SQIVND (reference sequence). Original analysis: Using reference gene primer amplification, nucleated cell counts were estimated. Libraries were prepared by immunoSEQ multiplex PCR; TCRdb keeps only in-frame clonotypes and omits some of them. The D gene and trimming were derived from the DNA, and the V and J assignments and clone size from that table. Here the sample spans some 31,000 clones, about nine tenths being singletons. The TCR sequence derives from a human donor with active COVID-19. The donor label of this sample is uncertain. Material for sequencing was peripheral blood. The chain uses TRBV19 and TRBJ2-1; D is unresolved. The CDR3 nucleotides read TGTGCCAGTAGTAGCGGTTATGAGCAGTTCTTC. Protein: CASSSGYEQFF. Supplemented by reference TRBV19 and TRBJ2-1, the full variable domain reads DGGITQSPKYLFRKEGQNVTLSCEQNLNHDAMYWYRQDPGQGLRLIYYSQIVNDFQKGDIAEGYSVSREKKESFPLTVTSAQKNPTAFYLCASSSGYEQFFGPGTRLTVL.